Listed below are T cell receptor beta chains from one sample, sequenced in a study. From the 5' RACE reads, TCRdb called clonotypes with MiXCR, one entry per CDR3 protein. The data contain about 32,000 distinct CDR3 sequences, over 25% of them singletons. Sequencing input: tumor-infiltrating Tregs sorted from the breast tumor. The receptor source for this set is a female donor with breast cancer. Each CDR3 is given with its conserved first and last residue. Each record gives: CDR3 length, D gene, J gene, V gene, clone size, CDR3 protein, CDR3 DNA. The D gene is left open where the match is weak. A row's size may be missing; if present it is once, few, many or a size class.

length: 14; D: NA; J: TRBJ1-1; V: TRBV2; size: many; CDR3: CASSGVSGNTEAFF; DNA: TGTGCCAGCAGTGGGGTCAGTGGGAACACTGAAGCTTTCTTT
length: 13; D: TRBD1; J: TRBJ2-5; V: TRBV13; size: many; CDR3: CASSLRGLETQYF; DNA: TGTGCCAGCAGCTTAAGGGGGCTGGAGACCCAGTACTTC
length: 13; D: NA; J: TRBJ1-1; V: TRBV5-1; size: few; CDR3: CASSLIVNTEAFF; DNA: TGCGCCAGCAGCCTGATTGTGAACACTGAAGCTTTCTTT
length: 16; D: NA; J: TRBJ2-1; V: TRBV7-3; size: few; CDR3: CASSPAGGSPVNEQFF; DNA: TGTGCCAGCAGCCCCGCCGGCGGGTCCCCAGTCAATGAGCAGTTCTTC
length: 13; D: NA; J: TRBJ2-7; V: TRBV29-1; size: NA; CDR3: CSAQGQGGYEQYF; DNA: TGCAGCGCCCAAGGGCAGGGGGGCTACGAGCAGTACTTC
length: 14; D: NA; J: TRBJ1-1; V: TRBV7-9; size: many; CDR3: CASSLAREGTEAFF; DNA: TGTGCCAGCAGCTTAGCGAGGGAGGGCACTGAAGCTTTCTTT
length: 15; D: TRBD2; J: TRBJ2-1; V: TRBV3-1; size: many; CDR3: CASSPGLYDMNEQFF; DNA: TGTGCCAGCAGCCCGGGACTATATGATATGAATGAGCAGTTCTTC
length: 15; D: TRBD1; J: TRBJ2-1; V: TRBV20-1; size: NA; CDR3: CSASWTGQALNEQFF; DNA: TGCAGTGCTAGTTGGACAGGTCAGGCGTTAAATGAGCAGTTCTTC
length: 15; D: TRBD2; J: TRBJ2-1; V: TRBV7-8; size: few; CDR3: CASRSPVAGGNEQFF; DNA: TGTGCCAGCCGCTCCCCTGTTGCGGGAGGAAATGAGCAGTTCTTC
length: 15; D: TRBD1; J: TRBJ1-5; V: TRBV12-3/TRBV12-4; size: many; CDR3: CASSPGQGNNQPQHF; DNA: TGTGCCAGCAGTCCGGGACAGGGTAACAATCAGCCCCAGCATTTT
length: 17; D: TRBD1; J: TRBJ1-6; V: TRBV20-1; size: NA; CDR3: CSARDRVKGQSISTLHF; DNA: TGCAGTGCTAGAGATCGCGTAAAGGGACAGTCTATTTCAACCCTCCACTTT
length: 13; D: TRBD1; J: TRBJ2-1; V: TRBV5-1; size: few; CDR3: CASSGTGYNEQFF; DNA: TGCGCCAGCAGCGGGACAGGTTACAATGAGCAGTTCTTC
length: 14; D: TRBD1; J: TRBJ1-1; V: TRBV11-3; size: few; CDR3: CASSAGQGNTEAFF; DNA: TGTGCCAGCAGCGCGGGACAGGGGAACACTGAAGCTTTCTTT
length: 17; D: TRBD1; J: TRBJ2-2; V: TRBV6-5; size: NA; CDR3: CASSCYSRTGVTGELSF; DNA: TGTGCCAGCAGTTGCTACTCAAGGACAGGGGTCACCGGGGAGCTGTCTTTT
length: 14; D: NA; J: TRBJ2-3; V: TRBV18; size: many; CDR3: CASSLGSTTDTQYF; DNA: TGTGCCAGCTCCCTCGGGAGTACCACAGATACGCAGTATTTT
length: 16; D: TRBD2; J: TRBJ2-1; V: TRBV19; size: few; CDR3: CASASQGLALYNEQFF; DNA: TGTGCCAGCGCTTCCCAAGGACTAGCGCTCTACAATGAGCAGTTCTTC
length: 16; D: NA; J: TRBJ2-1; V: TRBV6-5; size: many; CDR3: CASRPSLAITYNEQFF; DNA: TGTGCCAGCAGACCCTCCCTAGCGATTACCTACAATGAGCAGTTCTTC
length: 12; D: NA; J: TRBJ1-2; V: TRBV6-6; size: many; CDR3: CASSYSAIGYTF; DNA: TGTGCCAGCAGTTACTCCGCCATTGGCTACACCTTC
length: 17; D: NA; J: TRBJ2-2; V: TRBV18; size: few; CDR3: CASSPPVSQENTGELFF; DNA: TGTGCCAGCTCACCACCGGTTTCACAGGAGAACACCGGGGAGCTGTTTTTT
length: 16; D: NA; J: TRBJ1-5; V: TRBV19; size: NA; CDR3: CASSRQGHHSNQPQHF; DNA: TGTGCCAGTAGTCGCCAGGGGCACCATAGCAATCAGCCCCAGCATTTT
length: 15; D: NA; J: TRBJ2-1; V: TRBV7-3; size: NA; CDR3: CASSPSRSSYNEQFF; DNA: TGTGCCAGCAGCCCTAGCAGGAGCTCCTACAATGAGCAGTTCTTC
length: 16; D: NA; J: TRBJ2-1; V: TRBV7-6; size: many; CDR3: CASSLTGTPSYNEQFF; DNA: TGTGCCAGCAGCTTGACCGGGACTCCCTCCTACAATGAGCAGTTCTTC
length: 14; D: NA; J: TRBJ2-7; V: TRBV6-5; size: many; CDR3: CASSYVPGSYEQYF; DNA: TGTGCCAGCAGTTACGTGCCAGGTTCCTACGAGCAGTACTTC
length: 15; D: TRBD2; J: TRBJ2-3; V: TRBV6-5; size: few; CDR3: CASSYIAGSTDTQYF; DNA: TGTGCCAGCAGTTACATAGCGGGGTCCACAGATACGCAGTATTTT
length: 11; D: NA; J: TRBJ2-7; V: TRBV20-1; size: many; CDR3: CSASDSYEQYF; DNA: TGCAGTGCTTCCGACTCCTACGAGCAGTACTTC
length: 14; D: NA; J: TRBJ2-2; V: TRBV6-1; size: NA; CDR3: CASRYLRDTGELFF; DNA: TGTGCCAGCAGATATCTACGGGATACCGGGGAGCTGTTTTTT
length: 16; D: NA; J: TRBJ2-1; V: TRBV7-3; size: few; CDR3: CASNYCRQSRHNEQFF; DNA: TGTGCCAGCAACTATTGCAGACAGTCCCGCCACAATGAGCAGTTCTTC
length: 12; D: NA; J: TRBJ2-3; V: TRBV25-1; size: few; CDR3: CASSDQTDTQYF; DNA: TGTGCCAGCAGTGATCAGACAGATACGCAGTATTTT